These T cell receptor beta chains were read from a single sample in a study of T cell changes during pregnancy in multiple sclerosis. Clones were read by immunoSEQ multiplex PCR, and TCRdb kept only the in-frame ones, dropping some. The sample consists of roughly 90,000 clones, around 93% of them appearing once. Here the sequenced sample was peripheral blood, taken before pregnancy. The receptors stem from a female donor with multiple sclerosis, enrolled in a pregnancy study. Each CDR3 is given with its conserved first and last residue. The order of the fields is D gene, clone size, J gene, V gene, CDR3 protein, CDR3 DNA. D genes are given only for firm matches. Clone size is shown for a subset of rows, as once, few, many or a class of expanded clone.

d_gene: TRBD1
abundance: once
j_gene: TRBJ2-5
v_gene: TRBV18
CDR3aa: CASSARDRGSQETQYF
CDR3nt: TGTGCCAGCTCAGCCCGGGACAGGGGGTCCCAAGAGACCCAGTACTTC

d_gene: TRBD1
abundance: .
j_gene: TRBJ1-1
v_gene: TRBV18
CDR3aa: CASSPEQGAKAFF
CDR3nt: TGTGCCAGCTCACCAGAACAGGGGGCCAAGGCTTTCTTT

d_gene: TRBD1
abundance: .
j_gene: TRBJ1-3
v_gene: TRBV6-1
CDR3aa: CASSATGGENTIYF
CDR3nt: TGTGCCAGCAGTGCTACAGGGGGCGAAAACACCATATATTTT

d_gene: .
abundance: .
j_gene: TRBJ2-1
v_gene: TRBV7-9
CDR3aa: CASSSDRASPNEQFF
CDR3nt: TGTGCCAGCAGCTCCGACCGGGCTAGCCCAAATGAGCAGTTCTTC

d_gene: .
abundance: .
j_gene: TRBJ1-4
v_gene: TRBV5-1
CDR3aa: CASSLVGAATNEKLFF
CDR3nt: TGCGCCAGCAGCTTGGTGGGAGCAGCAACTAATGAAAAACTGTTTTTT

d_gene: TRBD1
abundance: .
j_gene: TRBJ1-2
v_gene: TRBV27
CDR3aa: CASSWSGTGYGYTF
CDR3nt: TGTGCCAGCAGTTGGTCCGGGACAGGCTATGGCTACACCTTC

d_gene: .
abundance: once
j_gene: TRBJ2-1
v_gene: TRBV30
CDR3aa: CAWSVAGNEQFF
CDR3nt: TGTGCCTGGAGTGTAGCGGGCAATGAGCAGTTCTTC

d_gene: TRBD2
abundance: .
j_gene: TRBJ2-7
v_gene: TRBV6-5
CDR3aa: CASSYGSGGAYEQYF
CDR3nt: TGTGCCAGCAGTTACGGTAGCGGGGGGGCCTACGAGCAGTACTTC

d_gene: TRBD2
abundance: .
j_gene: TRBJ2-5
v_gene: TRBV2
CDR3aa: CASNRVGGQETQYF
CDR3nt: TGTGCCAGCAATCGGGTCGGGGGGCAAGAGACCCAGTACTTC

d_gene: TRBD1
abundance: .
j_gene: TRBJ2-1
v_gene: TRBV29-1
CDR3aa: CSVERSLQGGEQFF
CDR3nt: TGCAGCGTTGAGCGGAGCTTACAGGGGGGTGAGCAGTTCTTC

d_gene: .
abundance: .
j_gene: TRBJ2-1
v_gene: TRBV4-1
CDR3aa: CASSQVDLVSYNEQFF
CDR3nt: TGCGCCAGCAGCCAAGTAGATCTAGTGTCTTACAATGAGCAGTTCTTC

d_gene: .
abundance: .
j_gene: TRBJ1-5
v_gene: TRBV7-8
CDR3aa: CASSLPGGRQPQHF
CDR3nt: TGTGCCAGCAGCTTACCCGGGGGGCGTCAGCCCCAGCATTTT

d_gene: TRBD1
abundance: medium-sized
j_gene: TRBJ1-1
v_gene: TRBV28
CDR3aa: CASSYRDRNTEAFF
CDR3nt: TGTGCCAGCAGTTACCGGGACAGAAACACTGAAGCTTTCTTT

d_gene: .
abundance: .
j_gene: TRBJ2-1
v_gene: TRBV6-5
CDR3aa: CASSFFRASSYNEQFF
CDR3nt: TGTGCCAGCAGTTTCTTTCGAGCGAGCTCCTACAATGAGCAGTTCTTC

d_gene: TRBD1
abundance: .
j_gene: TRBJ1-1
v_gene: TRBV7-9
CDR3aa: CASSLTGVPEAFF
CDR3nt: TGTGCCAGCAGCTTGACAGGGGTCCCTGAAGCTTTCTTT

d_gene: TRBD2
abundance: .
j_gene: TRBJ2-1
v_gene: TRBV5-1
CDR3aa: CASSLSGRSYNEQFF
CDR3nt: TGCGCCAGCAGCCTAAGCGGGAGGTCTTACAATGAGCAGTTCTTC

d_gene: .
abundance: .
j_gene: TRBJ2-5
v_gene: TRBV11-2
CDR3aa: CASSPSGANPRETQYF
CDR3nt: TGTGCCAGCAGCCCTAGTGGGGCAAACCCGCGGGAGACCCAGTACTTC

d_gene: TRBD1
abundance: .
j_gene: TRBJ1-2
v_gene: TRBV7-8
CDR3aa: CASSSTGTGLSGYTF
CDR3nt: TGTGCCAGCAGCTCAACCGGGACAGGTTTGAGTGGCTACACCTTC

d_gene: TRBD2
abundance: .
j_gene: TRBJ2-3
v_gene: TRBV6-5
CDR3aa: CASSYVGLAGTDTQYF
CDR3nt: TGTGCCAGCAGTTACGTGGGACTAGCCGGCACAGATACGCAGTATTTT

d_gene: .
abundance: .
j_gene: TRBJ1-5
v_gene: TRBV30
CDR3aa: CACTKSNSNQPQHF
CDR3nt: TGTGCCTGTACCAAGAGTAATAGCAATCAGCCCCAGCATTTT

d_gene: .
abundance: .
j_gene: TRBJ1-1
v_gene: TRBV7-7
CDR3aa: CASRPEEAFF
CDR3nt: TGTGCCAGCAGACCCGAAGAGGCTTTCTTT

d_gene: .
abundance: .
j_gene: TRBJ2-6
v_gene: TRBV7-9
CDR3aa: CASSLAGESGANVLTF
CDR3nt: TGTGCCAGCAGCTTAGCGGGAGAATCTGGGGCCAACGTCCTGACTTTC

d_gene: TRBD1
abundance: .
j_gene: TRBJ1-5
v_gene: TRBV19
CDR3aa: CASSITGTGGGLPQHF
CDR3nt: TGTGCCAGTAGTATAACCGGGACAGGAGGGGGATTGCCCCAGCATTTT

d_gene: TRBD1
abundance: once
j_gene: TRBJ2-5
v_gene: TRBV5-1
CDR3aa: CASSSDTLTGRETQYF
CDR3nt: TGCGCCAGCAGCTCCGATACTTTGACAGGGCGAGAGACCCAGTACTTC

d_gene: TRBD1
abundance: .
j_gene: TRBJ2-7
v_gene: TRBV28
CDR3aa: CASTRTGIYEQYF
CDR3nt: TGTGCCAGCACCAGGACAGGGATATACGAGCAGTACTTC

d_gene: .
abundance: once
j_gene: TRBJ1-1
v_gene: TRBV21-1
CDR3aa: CASSNYRGDMNTEAFF
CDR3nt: TGTGCCAGCAGCAACTACCGGGGGGACATGAACACTGAAGCTTTCTTT

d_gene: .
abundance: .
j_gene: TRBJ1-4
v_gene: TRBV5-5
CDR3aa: CASSQTAGEKLFF
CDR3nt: TGTGCCAGCAGCCAGACAGCGGGGGAAAAACTGTTTTTT

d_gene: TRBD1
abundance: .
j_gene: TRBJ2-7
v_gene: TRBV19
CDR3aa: CASTGTDSSYEQYF
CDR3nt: TGTGCCAGTACTGGGACAGATAGCTCCTACGAGCAGTACTTC

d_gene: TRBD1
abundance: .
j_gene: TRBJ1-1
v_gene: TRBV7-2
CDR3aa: CASSPQGLNTEAFF
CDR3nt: TGTGCCAGCAGTCCACAGGGGCTCAACACTGAAGCTTTCTTT

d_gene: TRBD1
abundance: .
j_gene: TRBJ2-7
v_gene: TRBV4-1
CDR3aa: CASSQAGTGPYEQYF
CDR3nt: TGCGCCAGCAGCCAAGCCGGGACAGGTCCCTACGAGCAGTACTTC

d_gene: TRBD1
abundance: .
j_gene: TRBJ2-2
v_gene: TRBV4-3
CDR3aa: CASSQTTYNDRAANTGELFF
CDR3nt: TGCGCCAGCAGCCAGACTACCTATAACGACAGGGCCGCGAACACCGGGGAGCTGTTTTTT

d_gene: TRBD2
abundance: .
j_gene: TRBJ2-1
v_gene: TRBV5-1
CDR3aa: CASSSPGLAGNEQFF
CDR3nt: TGCGCCAGCAGCTCCCCGGGACTAGCGGGAAATGAGCAGTTCTTC

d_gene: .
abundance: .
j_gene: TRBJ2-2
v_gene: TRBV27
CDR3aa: CASSFSRTGELFF
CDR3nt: TGTGCCAGCAGTTTCAGTCGCACCGGGGAGCTGTTTTTT

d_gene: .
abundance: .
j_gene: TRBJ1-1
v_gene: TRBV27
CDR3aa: CASSWGRSAFF
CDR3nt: TGTGCCAGCAGTTGGGGGCGCTCGGCTTTCTTT

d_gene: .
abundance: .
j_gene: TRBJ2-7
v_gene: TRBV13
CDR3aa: CASSAGTQTYEQYF
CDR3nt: TGTGCCAGCAGCGCCGGGACACAGACCTACGAGCAGTACTTC

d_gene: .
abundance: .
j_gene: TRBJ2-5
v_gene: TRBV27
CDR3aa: CASSHDSQETQYF
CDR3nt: TGTGCCAGCAGCCACGACAGCCAGGAGACCCAGTACTTC

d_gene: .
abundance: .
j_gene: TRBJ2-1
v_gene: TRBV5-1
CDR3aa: CASSPPADSYNEQFF
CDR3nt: TGCGCCAGCAGCCCCCCGGCGGACTCCTACAATGAGCAGTTCTTC

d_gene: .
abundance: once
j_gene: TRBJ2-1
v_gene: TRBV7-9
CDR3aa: CASSSHDRPPWNEQFF
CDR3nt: TGTGCCAGCAGCTCGCATGACAGGCCCCCTTGGAATGAGCAGTTCTTC

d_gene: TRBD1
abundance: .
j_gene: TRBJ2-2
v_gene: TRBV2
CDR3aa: CASSRQGVTGELFF
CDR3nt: TGTGCCAGCAGTCGGCAGGGGGTCACCGGGGAGCTGTTTTTT

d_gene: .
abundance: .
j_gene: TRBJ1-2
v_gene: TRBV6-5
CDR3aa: CASSEQGRAYGYTF
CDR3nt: TGTGCCAGCAGTGAACAGGGTAGGGCCTATGGCTACACCTTC